Sequencing of this TCR beta chain was carried out in a study of shared clonotypes between healthy human individuals. The overall study: Three plates were used per donor for CD4 naive, three for CD4 memory, two for CD8 naive and one for CD8 memory.

Findings and limits, study-wide: Expectations were that clonotype sharing among donors would be affected by sequencing depth.

Terminally differentiated effector memory CD45RA+ cells were excluded from the naive CD8 cells, which were CD45RO-negative and positively selected for CCR7. V was cut by 1 base and J by 4 bases, with 7 bases left in between. Germline values: CDR1 SGHDN, CDR2 FVKESK. The CDR3 extends over 14 amino acids. In regard to this clone: Its specificity is unknown.

The genomic DNA of each subset was split evenly across several immunoSEQ plates. Only in-frame clones appear in the TCRdb table, and some are missing; sequencing was by immunoSEQ multiplex PCR. The sample has 550,000 to 750,000 clones; about 91% are singletons. Specimen: naive CD8+ T cells sorted from blood. The chain links TRBV14 to TRBJ2-2, with D unresolved. The origin of this receptor is a man under 40 in good health. CDR3 nucleotide sequence: TGTGCCAGCAGCCAAGCTAGTGGCACCGGGGAGCTGTTTTTT. This codes for CASSQASGTGELFF.